Sequencing of this TCR beta chain was carried out in a study of blood T cell repertoires in COVID-19. As for the study in general: COVID-19 samples, acute and convalescent, were from the United States, Italy and Spain. T cells, B-cell-depleted T cells, or PBMCs provided the cDNA or gDNA that served as material.

Per the study methods: Amplification of reference gene primers provided the estimated nucleated cell counts. Assay: immunoSEQ multiplex PCR; the TCRdb copy retains only in-frame clones and omits some. V and J calls and clone size are as listed in that table; D and trimming were resolved from the DNA. The data contain fewer than 300,000 clones, more than 75% of them singletons. Per the germline V gene, CDR1 is GTSNPN and CDR2 is SVGIG (reference sequence). J lost 0 bases, V lost 2 bases, and 5 bases had no gene match. This CDR3 comprises 16 residues. The sequence derives from a man aged 40-55 years who had recovered from COVID-19. The source material was peripheral blood. The rearrangement joins TRBV30 to TRBJ2-1, with 9 bases lining up with TRBD2. CDR3 amino acids: CAWSKPGLASYNEQFF. CDR3 DNA: TGTGCCTGGAGTAAGCCGGGACTAGCCTCCTACAATGAGCAGTTCTTC.